The subject of this entry is one T cell receptor (beta chain). The antigen is undetermined. This entry comes from a study of shared clonotypes between healthy human individuals. The germline V gene has CDR1 SGHAT and CDR2 FQNNGV. The CDR3 sequence is 16 residues long. With 5 bases clipped from V and 2 bases from J, the junction kept 4 bases outside the gene matches. Study-level points and caveats: Though the depth was large, rarefaction showed that sorted-subset sequencing was incomplete. Non-shared clonotypes had lower generation probabilities than those shared by all four donors. The study sampled only blood, and tissue repertoires likely differ.

Method: immunoSEQ multiplex PCR; TCRdb's copy keeps in-frame clones and lacks some. The top ten clones hold 0.13% of a sample with millions of clones, 90% to 95% of them seen once. This TCR was sampled from a man between 18 and 35 years old in good health. This chain links TRBV11-2 with TRBJ2-5; TRBD2 matches at 14 bases. The material sequenced was naive CD4+ T cells sorted from blood. Sample subset: CD45RA+ positively selected. CDR3 DNA: TGTGCCAGCAGCCGTGGGACTAGCGGGAGACAAGAGACCCAGTACTTC. This encodes CASSRGTSGRQETQYF.